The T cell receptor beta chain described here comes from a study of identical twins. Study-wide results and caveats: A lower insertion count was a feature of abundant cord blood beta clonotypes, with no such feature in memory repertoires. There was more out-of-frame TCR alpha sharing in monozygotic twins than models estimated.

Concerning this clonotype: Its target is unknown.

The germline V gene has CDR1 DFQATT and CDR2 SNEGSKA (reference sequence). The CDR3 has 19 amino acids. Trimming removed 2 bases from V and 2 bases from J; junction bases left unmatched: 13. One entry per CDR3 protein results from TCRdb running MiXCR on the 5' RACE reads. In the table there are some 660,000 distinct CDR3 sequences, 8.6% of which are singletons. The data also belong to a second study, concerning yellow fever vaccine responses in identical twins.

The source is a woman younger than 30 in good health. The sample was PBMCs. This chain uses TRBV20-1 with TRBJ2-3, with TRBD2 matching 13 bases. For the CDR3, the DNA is TGCAGTGCTAGACCGATCGCCTGGACTAGCGGGGGAGCCACAGATACGCAGTATTTT. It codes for CSARPIAWTSGGATDTQYF.